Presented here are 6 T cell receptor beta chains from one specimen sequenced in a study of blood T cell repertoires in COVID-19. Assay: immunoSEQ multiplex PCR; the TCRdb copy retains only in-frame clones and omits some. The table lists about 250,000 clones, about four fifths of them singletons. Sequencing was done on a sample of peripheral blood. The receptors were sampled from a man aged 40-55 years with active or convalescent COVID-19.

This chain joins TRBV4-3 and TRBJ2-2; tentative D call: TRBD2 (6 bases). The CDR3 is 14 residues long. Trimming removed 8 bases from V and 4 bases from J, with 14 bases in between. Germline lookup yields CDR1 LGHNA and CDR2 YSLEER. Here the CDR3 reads CASAGGAATGELFF. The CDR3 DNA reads TGCGCCAGCGCCGGAGGGGCCGCCACCGGGGAGCTGTTTTTT.

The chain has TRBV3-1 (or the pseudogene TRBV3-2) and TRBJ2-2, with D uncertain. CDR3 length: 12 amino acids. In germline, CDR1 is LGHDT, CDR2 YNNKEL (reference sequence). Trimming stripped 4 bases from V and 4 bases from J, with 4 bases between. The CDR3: CASSLLTGELFF. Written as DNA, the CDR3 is TGTGCCAGCAGCCTTCTCACCGGGGAGCTGTTTTTT.

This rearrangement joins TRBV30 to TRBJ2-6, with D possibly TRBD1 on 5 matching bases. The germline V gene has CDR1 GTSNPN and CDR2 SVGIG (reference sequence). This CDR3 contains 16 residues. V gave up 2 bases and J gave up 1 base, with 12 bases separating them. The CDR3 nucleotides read TGTGCCTGGAGTCCAGGACGGACATCTGGGGCCAACGTCCTGACTTTC. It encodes CAWSPGRTSGANVLTF.

CDR3 residues: CASSINNQETQYF. The DNA of the CDR3 is TGCGCCAGCAGCATTAACAACCAAGAGACCCAGTACTTC. The chain employs TRBV5-1 and TRBJ2-5; D uncertain. Per the germline V gene, CDR1 is SGHRS and CDR2 is YFSETQ. Trimming removed 4 bases from V and 0 bases from J, with 7 bases in between. CDR3 length equals 13 residues.

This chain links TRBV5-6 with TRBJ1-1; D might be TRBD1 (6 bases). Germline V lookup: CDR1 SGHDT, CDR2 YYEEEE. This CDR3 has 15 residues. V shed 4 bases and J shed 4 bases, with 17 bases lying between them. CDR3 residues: CASSPGGGGATEAFF. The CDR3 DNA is TGTGCCAGCAGCCCAGGCGGGGGCGGTGCCACTGAAGCTTTCTTT.

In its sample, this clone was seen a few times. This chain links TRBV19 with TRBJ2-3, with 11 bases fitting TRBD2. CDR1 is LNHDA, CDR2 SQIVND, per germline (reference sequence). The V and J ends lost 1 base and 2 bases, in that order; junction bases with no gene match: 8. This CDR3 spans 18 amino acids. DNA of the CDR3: TGTGCCAGTAGTATAGTGGGCCGACTAGCGGGGCTCACAGATACGCAGTATTTT. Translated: CASSIVGRLAGLTDTQYF.